The rows below give T cell receptor beta chains drawn from one sample of a study of cytomegalovirus exposure and HLA in healthy donors. Clones were sequenced by immunoSEQ multiplex PCR, and TCRdb holds only the in-frame ones, with some missing. The sample lists about 200,000 clones; roughly 83% were seen once. Sequencing used PBMCs. All receptors come from a girl aged 10 to 17 in good health and CMV-seronegative. Each CDR3 is given with its conserved first and last residue. A D gene is named only where the DNA matches it firmly. Size values are once, few and many counts, or a class for expanded clones, and some rows have none.

V,D,J,size,DNA,CDR3
TRBV7-6,TRBD1,TRBJ1-2,-,TGTGCCAGCAGCTTAGACAGGGGTGACTATGGCTACACCTTC,CASSLDRGDYGYTF
TRBV10-3,-,TRBJ2-7,-,TGTGCCATCAGTGGAGGGTCCACTGCCTACGAGCAGTACTTC,CAISGGSTAYEQYF
TRBV18,TRBD1,TRBJ1-5,-,TGTGCCAGCTCACCACAGGGACAGAATCAGCCCCAGCATTTT,CASSPQGQNQPQHF
TRBV5-6,-,TRBJ2-7,few,TGTGCCAGCAGTTTCGAGGGTTCCGGGTCGTACGAGCAGTACTTC,CASSFEGSGSYEQYF
TRBV7-2,TRBD1,TRBJ2-4,-,TGTGCCAGCAGCTCGGACAGGGTGGCGTACTTC,CASSSDRVAYF
TRBV5-4,TRBD2,TRBJ2-5,-,TGTGCCAGCAGCCCGACCCCAGCGGGAGTCAGGGAGACCCAGTACTTC,CASSPTPAGVRETQYF
TRBV19,-,TRBJ1-3,-,TGTGCCAGTACCGAGGCCAGGAGGGGAAACACCATATATTTT,CASTEARRGNTIYF
TRBV6-1,-,TRBJ2-7,-,TGTGCCATGGGGGCTGAACCGTACGAGCAGTACTTC,CAMGAEPYEQYF
TRBV28,TRBD1,TRBJ1-2,-,TGTGCCAGCAGTTTGAGGACAGGGTCCTATGGCTACACCTTC,CASSLRTGSYGYTF
TRBV5-4,-,TRBJ2-1,-,TGTGCCAGCACCCTTAGGAGCGGAAACTACAATGAGCAGTTCTTC,CASTLRSGNYNEQFF
TRBV30,-,TRBJ2-1,-,TGTGCCTGGGGCCGGGTCGACAATGAGCAGTTCTTC,CAWGRVDNEQFF
TRBV9,TRBD1,TRBJ1-4,once,TGTGCCAGCAGCGCCGGACAGGCTTATGAAAAACTGTTTTTT,CASSAGQAYEKLFF
TRBV20-1,-,TRBJ1-1,-,TGCAGTGGGGAGGGGAACACTGAAGCTTTCTTT,CSGEGNTEAFF
TRBV7-2,TRBD2,TRBJ2-3,-,TGTGCCAGCAGCCCGACTTACCTAGCGGGAGGAGGTGGAGATACGCAGTATTTT,CASSPTYLAGGGGDTQYF
TRBV4-1,TRBD2,TRBJ2-3,-,TGCGCCAGCAGCCCTAGCGGGGGGAGCACAGATACGCAGTATTTT,CASSPSGGSTDTQYF
TRBV9,TRBD1,TRBJ2-7,once,TGTGCCAGCAGCGTAGCCGGGACAGGGGGCTTATACGAGCAGTACTTC,CASSVAGTGGLYEQYF
TRBV19,-,TRBJ2-5,-,TGTGCCAGTAGTATACTCGGCAGGGGAGAGACCCAGTACTTC,CASSILGRGETQYF
TRBV27,-,TRBJ2-3,-,TGTGCCAGCAGTTGGGGGACAACCAGCACAGATACGCAGTATTTT,CASSWGTTSTDTQYF
TRBV25-1,TRBD1,TRBJ1-6,once,TGTGCCAGCAGTGAAGGACAGGGAAAAAATTCACCCCTCCACTTT,CASSEGQGKNSPLHF
TRBV18,-,TRBJ2-7,-,TGTGCCAGCTCACCAGCCAGGGCCGGTTACGAGCAGTACTTC,CASSPARAGYEQYF
TRBV6-5,-,TRBJ1-1,-,TGTGCCAGCAGTCACCCAAACAGGCTCACTGAAGCTTTCTTT,CASSHPNRLTEAFF
TRBV5-1,-,TRBJ1-2,-,TGCGCCAGCAGTCCCGGGGTCTATGGCTACACCTTC,CASSPGVYGYTF
TRBV6-1,TRBD2,TRBJ2-5,-,TGTGCCAGCAGTGAATTCGTAGCGGGAGACCAAGAGACCCAGTACTTC,CASSEFVAGDQETQYF
TRBV18,-,TRBJ1-1,-,TGTGCCAGCTCACCAAAAATCCTAACTGAAGCTTTCTTT,CASSPKILTEAFF
TRBV28,TRBD1,TRBJ1-2,-,TGTGCCAGCAGACCGTCCAGGGGGCTTGGCTACACCTTC,CASRPSRGLGYTF
TRBV10-1,-,TRBJ2-3,-,TGCGCCAGTCCGCCAACAGGATCCTCAGATACGCAGTATTTT,CASPPTGSSDTQYF
TRBV9,-,TRBJ1-1,-,TGTGCCAGCAGCGTAGTTGAGAGGAACACTGAAGCTTTCTTT,CASSVVERNTEAFF
TRBV11-2,TRBD1,TRBJ1-2,-,TGTGCCAGCAGCCGACAGGGGGCGGACGGCTACACCTTC,CASSRQGADGYTF
TRBV11-2,-,TRBJ1-1,-,TGTGCCAGCAGCTTAGACAGGGATGAGTGGTACACTGAAGCTTTCTTT,CASSLDRDEWYTEAFF
TRBV6-5,-,TRBJ1-1,-,TGTGCCAGCAGTTACGGTTTCGGCACTGAAGCTTTCTTT,CASSYGFGTEAFF
TRBV5-1,TRBD2,TRBJ2-1,-,TGCGCCAGCAGCTTGGTGTCCCGACTAGCGGGCCCCAAGGGGCAGTTCTTC,CASSLVSRLAGPKGQFF
TRBV19,-,TRBJ1-6,-,TGTGCCAGTACAGGGCGGCAGGGGAGTTCACCCCTCCACTTT,CASTGRQGSSPLHF
TRBV6-1,TRBD1,TRBJ1-2,-,TGTGCCAGCAGTGATCAGCAGGGGGTCTATGGCTACACCTTC,CASSDQQGVYGYTF
TRBV5-5,-,TRBJ2-3,-,TGTGCCAGCAGACAGGGTTTCACAGATACGCAGTATTTT,CASRQGFTDTQYF
TRBV18,TRBD1,TRBJ1-6,-,TGTGCCAGCTCTAAGGGACAGGGTCAAAATTCACCCCTCCACTTT,CASSKGQGQNSPLHF
TRBV7-7,TRBD2,TRBJ2-1,-,TGTGCTAGCAGCTTAAAACCGGCGCGGGAGGACAATGAGCAGTTCTTC,CASSLKPAREDNEQFF
TRBV28,-,TRBJ1-2,-,TGTGCCAGCATCGACAGGACACCCTATGGCTACACCTTC,CASIDRTPYGYTF
TRBV25-1,TRBD1,TRBJ2-5,-,TGTGCCAGCAGTTACACCTCGGACAGGAAAGAGACCCAGTACTTC,CASSYTSDRKETQYF
TRBV2,-,TRBJ2-7,once,TGTGCCAGCTCATCAACCTACCCCACAGGGCGCCGGGCCTACGAGCAGTACTTC,CASSSTYPTGRRAYEQYF
TRBV29-1,TRBD1,TRBJ1-1,once,TGCAGCGTTGGGACAGGGGGCTCTTTTGGAGCTTTCTTT,CSVGTGGSFGAFF
TRBV29-1,-,TRBJ1-2,-,TGCAGCGTCTGGGGGCCGGAAGGCTACACCTTC,CSVWGPEGYTF
TRBV5-1,TRBD1,TRBJ1-2,-,TGCGCCAGCAGCCCGGGACAGTATAACTATGGCTACACCTTC,CASSPGQYNYGYTF
TRBV7-2,TRBD1,TRBJ2-7,-,TGTGCCAGCAGCTTTTCCGGGACAGGGGAGTCCTACGAGCAGTACTTC,CASSFSGTGESYEQYF
TRBV5-4,TRBD1,TRBJ1-4,few,TGTGCCAGCAGCTACAGACAGGGAGGTAATGAAAAACTGTTTTTT,CASSYRQGGNEKLFF
TRBV7-9,TRBD2,TRBJ2-3,-,TGTGCCAGCAGCAGGGCGGCGGGGGGGGCAGATACGCAGTATTTT,CASSRAAGGADTQYF
TRBV7-9,-,TRBJ1-2,-,TGTGCCAGCAGCCCCGGACGGGGGTCGAGACCCAACTATGGCTACACCTTC,CASSPGRGSRPNYGYTF
TRBV25-1,TRBD2,TRBJ2-1,-,TGTGCCAGCAGTGATTTCGGCGGGAGGGGGGATGAGCAGTTCTTC,CASSDFGGRGDEQFF
TRBV5-5,-,TRBJ1-1,-,TGTGCCAGCAGCTTGCAGTCGGGGTGGGTCACTGAAGCTTTCTTT,CASSLQSGWVTEAFF
TRBV7-9,-,TRBJ1-1,-,TGTGCCAGCAGCTTCCCCCAACTCGGCACTGAAGCTTTCTTT,CASSFPQLGTEAFF
TRBV18,TRBD1,TRBJ1-1,-,TGTGCCAGCTCACCGTTGAGGACAGGGGGGTGGACTGAAGCTTTCTTT,CASSPLRTGGWTEAFF
TRBV6-1,TRBD1,TRBJ2-7,once,TGTGCCAGCAGTCCCCGACAGGGTCTGAACTACGAGCAGTACTTC,CASSPRQGLNYEQYF
TRBV29-1,-,TRBJ1-1,few,TGCAGCGTTGGGAGGAACACTGAAGCTTTCTTT,CSVGRNTEAFF
TRBV5-1,TRBD2,TRBJ2-3,once,TGCGCCAGCGCTAATGGGACTATCGATACGCAGTATTTT,CASANGTIDTQYF
TRBV2,-,TRBJ2-7,-,TGTGCCAGCAGAACTAGTCCTGATGGCGAGCAGTACTTC,CASRTSPDGEQYF
TRBV27,-,TRBJ1-1,once,TGTGCCAGCAGTACTTTCTTGAACACTGAAGCTTTCTTT,CASSTFLNTEAFF
TRBV7-9,TRBD1,TRBJ2-5,-,TGTGCCAGCAGCCTCCGACAGGGGAGGCAGGAGACCCAGTACTTC,CASSLRQGRQETQYF
TRBV5-4,TRBD2,TRBJ2-1,-,TGTGCCAGCAGCTCGGGACTAGCGTTATTGATCTTTGATGACAATGAGCAGTTCTTC,CASSSGLALLIFDDNEQFF
TRBV5-4,TRBD2,TRBJ2-7,once,TGTGCCAGCAGCTCATCCACTACTAGCGGGGGGACCTACGAGCAGTACTTC,CASSSSTTSGGTYEQYF